This TCR beta chain came from a study of tumor and adjacent non-tumor tissue in lung cancer. For the study at large: Each sample yielded 3.5 million to 5 million productive TCRbeta reads on average.

Whole-study findings and limits: Tumor repertoires had a smaller top 100 clone share than normal lung. TCR diversity was significantly greater in tumor than normal lung tissue.

This clonotype was observed a single time. No antigen is known for it. Compared with germline, one end of the junction differs, possibly owing to a read error. No cell sorting was done before RNA was extracted from the tissue. The library came from three nested PCR rounds adapted from ARM-PCR protocols. TCRdb reanalysed the multiplex PCR reads using MiXCR and keeps one entry per CDR3 protein. The repertoire holds 100,000 to 120,000 distinct CDR3 sequences, with about 87% as singletons. The TCR sequence derives from a man aged 65-85 years with non-small cell lung cancer. The sample comprised lung tumor tissue.

CDR3: CAIRDRGAETFF. CDR3 coding DNA: TGCGCCATCAGGGATAGGGGCGCTGAAACTTTCTTT. The chain uses TRBV10-2 and TRBJ1-1; TRBD1 is a possible D gene (5 bases). The length of the CDR3 is 12 residues. Germline V gene data show CDR1 as WSHSY and CDR2 as SAAADI.